Included here is one T cell receptor beta chain sequence, with context. Antigen unknown. TCRdb re-called the 5' RACE reads with MiXCR, one entry per CDR3 protein. The sample holds 310,000 or so distinct CDR3 sequences; 20% are singletons and the top ten take about 8%. The data derive from a study of CD8 T cells in ankylosing spondylitis. Study-wide results and limits: CD8+ cells made up the disease-linked clones, which were relatively rare in peripheral blood. Significant enrichment of disease-linked clones was reported in matched ankylosing spondylitis synovial fluid. Seemingly characteristic of ankylosing spondylitis blood was a TCR beta motif consisting of roughly 8 highly homologous variants.

Germline values: CDR1 SNHLY, CDR2 FYNNEI. The CDR3 covers 14 residues. V was pared by 3 bases and J by 7 bases, with 12 bases between. The sample was blood, either unsorted or a sorted T cell fraction (not recorded which). This chain uses TRBV2 with TRBJ2-2; D is perhaps TRBD1 (6 bases). This TCR was recovered from a male donor with ankylosing spondylitis or in good health (not recorded which). The chain's CDR3 is CASSEQGPSGELFF. DNA of the CDR3: TGTGCCAGCAGTGAGCAGGGGCCTAGCGGGGAGCTGTTTTTT.